This T cell receptor beta chain was sequenced during a study of T cell responses to AZD1222 COVID-19 vaccine. TCRdb's copy holds only in-frame clones and misses some; the assay was immunoSEQ multiplex PCR. This table holds more than 100,000 clones, around 87% found once. The germline gives CDR1 SGHVS, CDR2 FQNEAQ. There are 15 residues in the CDR3. Unmatched junction bases numbered 9, after V lost 5 bases and J lost 6 bases. The receptor was isolated from an adult in good health. V is TRBV7-8 and J is TRBJ1-4; 7 nucleotides align to TRBD1. This material consisted of peripheral blood, taken on day 0 of AZD1222 vaccination. The CDR3 DNA reads TGTGCCAGCAGCCCCATTGCAGGGGGTGATGAAAAACTGTTTTTT. As protein: CASSPIAGGDEKLFF.